This is a list of T cell receptor beta chains from one sample in a study of Ad26.COV2.S vaccination and SARS-CoV-2 variants. This table comes from immunoSEQ multiplex PCR, and its TCRdb copy is limited to in-frame clones, with some not included. The sample has about 350,000 clones; roughly 81% are singletons. The sample was peripheral blood, taken in a trial of Ad26.COV2.S vaccine versus placebo. These receptors were collected from a person aged 18-60 years who received the Ad26.COV2.S COVID-19 vaccine or a placebo. Each CDR3 is given with its conserved first and last residue. The D gene is left open where the match is weak. Not every row has a clone size; where given, it reads once, few, many or a size class.

j_call	d_call	v_call	clone_size	cdr3_nt	cdr3_aa
TRBJ2-7	-	TRBV6-4	once	TGTGCCATCAACCGGGACCCGAGCTCCTACGAGCAGTACTTC	CAINRDPSSYEQYF
TRBJ1-5	TRBD1	TRBV18	-	TGTGCCAGCTCACCACAGGGGGCAGGTCAGCCCCAGCATTTT	CASSPQGAGQPQHF
TRBJ2-5	-	TRBV4-3	-	TGCGCCAGCAGCCCTACGTTCGGGAACCAAGAGACCCAGTACTTC	CASSPTFGNQETQYF
TRBJ2-7	TRBD2	TRBV7-9	-	TGTGCCAGCAGCTTGGGTCCCGGACTAGACGTCCTCGAGCAGTACTTC	CASSLGPGLDVLEQYF
TRBJ1-5	-	TRBV27	-	TGTGCCAGCAGTTTGGGGCCGAACTTCAGCAATCAGCCCCAGCATTTT	CASSLGPNFSNQPQHF
TRBJ2-3	-	TRBV29-1	-	TGCAGCGTTCCGACAGGTAGCACAGATACGCAGTATTTT	CSVPTGSTDTQYF
TRBJ1-6	-	TRBV9	-	TGTGCCAGCAGCGTAAGTGAAACAGGGACCCTCCACTTT	CASSVSETGTLHF
TRBJ2-1	-	TRBV20-1	-	TGCAGTGCTAGTACCAATGGGGGCGGGAGATGGAATGAGCAGTTCTTC	CSASTNGGGRWNEQFF
TRBJ2-1	-	TRBV7-8	-	TGTGCCAGCAGCTTTGGCGGCGGGTGGTATCAGTTCTTC	CASSFGGGWYQFF
TRBJ2-7	TRBD1	TRBV6-2/TRBV6-3	-	TGTGCCAGCAGCCGCGACAGGGACTACGAGCAGTACTTC	CASSRDRDYEQYF
TRBJ1-6	-	TRBV10-3	once	TGTGCCATCAGTGAGTACAGGGTGGGTAATTCACCCCTCCACTTT	CAISEYRVGNSPLHF
TRBJ1-5	TRBD1	TRBV28	many	TGTGCCAGCAGTTGGGACAGCAGCAATCAGCCCCAGCATTTT	CASSWDSSNQPQHF
TRBJ2-3	-	TRBV6-2/TRBV6-3	-	TGTGCCAGCAGCCCAGGGTTTTCGGGAGTCACAGATACGCAGTATTTT	CASSPGFSGVTDTQYF
TRBJ2-2	TRBD1	TRBV11-3	many	TGTGCCAGCAGCCCCTACGGACAGGGGAGTGGGGAGCTGTTTTTT	CASSPYGQGSGELFF
TRBJ2-1	-	TRBV5-1	-	TGCGCCAGCAGCTTGGCCATACAGTCTGCTGAGCAGTTCTTC	CASSLAIQSAEQFF
TRBJ2-7	-	TRBV15	-	TGTGCCACCAAGGAAAGACAGGACTCCTACGAGCAGTACTTC	CATKERQDSYEQYF
TRBJ2-1	-	TRBV5-1	-	TGCGCCAGCAGCTTGGGTGGGGGTGGAACCTACAATGAGCAGTTCTTC	CASSLGGGGTYNEQFF
TRBJ2-2	-	TRBV6-6	few	TGTGCCAGCAGTCCAGGACAGCCTACCGGGGAGCTGTTTTTT	CASSPGQPTGELFF
TRBJ2-7	TRBD2	TRBV28	-	TGTGCCGGCGCTAGCGGGACCGCACCGTACGAGCAGTACTTC	CAGASGTAPYEQYF
TRBJ2-1	TRBD1	TRBV6-2/TRBV6-3	-	TGTGCCAGCAGTACCCCACAGGGGGAGTCCTACAATGAGCAGTTCTTC	CASSTPQGESYNEQFF
TRBJ2-7	TRBD1	TRBV4-3	few	TGCGCCAGCAGCCAGGGGGACAGGGGCACCTACGAGCAGTACTTC	CASSQGDRGTYEQYF
TRBJ2-7	-	TRBV7-9	-	TGTGCCAGCAGCCCCCGGACAACTTACGAGCAGTACTTC	CASSPRTTYEQYF
TRBJ1-5	TRBD1	TRBV6-1	-	TGTGCCAGCAGTGACAGGGGGCAGGGTCAGCCCCAGCATTTT	CASSDRGQGQPQHF
TRBJ2-6	-	TRBV30	-	TGTGCCTGGAAATCGGGGTTGGTAAGCAACGTCCTGACTTTC	CAWKSGLVSNVLTF
TRBJ2-7	-	TRBV10-3	-	TGTGCCATCAGTGACCCCGCAGGGGAAAAAATGGAGCACGAGCAGTACTTC	CAISDPAGEKMEHEQYF
TRBJ1-5	-	TRBV12-3/TRBV12-4	-	TGTGCCAGCAGTTTGGTGGGGGCTCAGCCCCAGCATTTT	CASSLVGAQPQHF
TRBJ2-1	TRBD1	TRBV14	-	TGTGCCAGCAGCCGGGACAGCTCCTACAATGAGCAGTTCTTC	CASSRDSSYNEQFF
TRBJ1-5	TRBD1	TRBV6-2/TRBV6-3	many	TGTGCCAGCAGTTACTCCCCCGGCAGGGGGCTAATTCAGCCCCAGCATTTT	CASSYSPGRGLIQPQHF
TRBJ2-5	-	TRBV5-1	-	TGCGCCAGCAGCTTGGGGCAGGGAGAGACCCAGTACTTC	CASSLGQGETQYF
TRBJ2-7	TRBD2	TRBV18	-	TGTGCCAGCTCACCCGTCATGGCGGGGGGCCCCTCCTACGAGCAGTACTTC	CASSPVMAGGPSYEQYF